These T cell receptor beta chains were read from a single sample in a study of breast tumors, draining lymph nodes, adjacent tissues. MiXCR, applied by TCRdb to the multiplex PCR reads, yields one record per CDR3 protein. This repertoire shows about 14,000 distinct CDR3 sequences, about 62% found once; its top ten account for around 47%. The specimen was tumor-adjacent breast tissue. These receptor sequences come from a female donor with breast cancer. Some clones in this sample may be carry-over from other donors' samples. CDR3s include the opening cysteine and the closing phenylalanine or tryptophan. The D gene is left open where the match is weak. The listing skips clone size in some rows; elsewhere it reads once, few, many or a size class.

abundance	d_gene	v_gene	j_gene	CDR3nt	CDR3aa
-	-	TRBV20-1	TRBJ2-3	TGCAGTGCTAGGGACGGGGCTACTAGCACGGATACGCAGTATTTT	CSARDGATSTDTQYF
-	-	TRBV20-1	TRBJ1-5	TGCAGTGCTAGAGATTCAGGGGTTTATAGCAATCAGCCCCAGCATTTT	CSARDSGVYSNQPQHF
medium-sized	TRBD1	TRBV2	TRBJ1-6	TGTGCCAGCAGTGGATGGACAGGGGGCGGCAATTCACCCCTCCACTTT	CASSGWTGGGNSPLHF
few	-	TRBV14	TRBJ2-5	TGTGCCAGCCAGGCGGTAAGAGAGACCCAGTACTTC	CASQAVRETQYF
medium-sized	TRBD1	TRBV10-3	TRBJ2-5	TGTGCCATCAGTGGACAGGGGGGAGAGACCCAGTACTTC	CAISGQGGETQYF
-	-	TRBV19	TRBJ2-1	TGTGCCAGTAGTATAAGTAGGGACAATGAGCAGTTCTTC	CASSISRDNEQFF
medium-sized	-	TRBV7-9	TRBJ1-2	TGTGCCAGCGCCCCCACAGGGAAAAGCTATGGCTACACCTTC	CASAPTGKSYGYTF
-	-	TRBV20-1	TRBJ2-3	TGCAGTGCTAGTGAAGTAGATACGCAGTATTTT	CSASEVDTQYF
-	-	TRBV7-2	TRBJ2-7	TGTGTCGGCAGCCTAGGTACCCACGAGCAGTACTTC	CVGSLGTHEQYF
-	-	TRBV6-6	TRBJ1-2	TGTGCCTTACACCCCAGGACCTATGGCTACACCTTC	CALHPRTYGYTF
-	TRBD2	TRBV11-2	TRBJ2-1	TGTGCCAGCAGCATTCATAGCGGGAGGGCGCTCTACAATGAGCAGTTCTTC	CASSIHSGRALYNEQFF
many	-	TRBV6-6	TRBJ2-2	TGTGCCAGCAGCTTAGACGGACTCACCGGGGAGCTGTTTTTT	CASSLDGLTGELFF
-	-	TRBV10-3	TRBJ2-7	TGTGCCTTCTCCCCTAGCACCTCTACCTACGAGCAGTACTTC	CAFSPSTSTYEQYF
-	-	TRBV20-1	TRBJ1-2	TGCAGTGCTAGCCTCGCGGGCTCTAACTATGGCTACACCTTC	CSASLAGSNYGYTF
medium-sized	-	TRBV9	TRBJ1-3	TGTGCCAGCAGCAGAGGGGTATCTGGAAACACCATATATTTT	CASSRGVSGNTIYF
-	-	TRBV29-1	TRBJ2-1	TGCAGCGTTCCCTCCGGAACCTATACAGGGAATGAGCAGTTCTTC	CSVPSGTYTGNEQFF
-	TRBD2	TRBV30	TRBJ2-2	TGTGCGGGGACTAGCGGAGCCACCGGGGAGCTGTTTTTT	CAGTSGATGELFF
-	-	TRBV10-1	TRBJ1-6	TGCGCCAGCAGTGAGAGGTCAAATTCACCCCTCCACTTT	CASSERSNSPLHF
-	TRBD2	TRBV11-3	TRBJ2-1	TGTGCCAGCAGCTTAGAACCGGGGGGGTACAATGAGCAGTTCTTC	CASSLEPGGYNEQFF
-	-	TRBV7-6	TRBJ2-2	TGTGCCAGCAGCTTATACTCCGGGGAGCTGTTTTTT	CASSLYSGELFF
-	-	TRBV20-1	TRBJ1-2	TGCAGTGCCCGAAGGGCAGGGGAAGTTGAGCATGGCTACACCTTC	CSARRAGEVEHGYTF
many	-	TRBV27	TRBJ1-2	TGTGCCAGCAGTTTTCATCGGGGGAAATTCTATGGCTACACCTTC	CASSFHRGKFYGYTF
-	-	TRBV10-3	TRBJ2-1	TGTGCCATCAGTCTGACGAGCTCCTACAATGAGCAGTTCTTC	CAISLTSSYNEQFF
-	-	TRBV29-1	TRBJ1-2	TGCAGCGTTACAGAGCCTGGTGACTATGGCTACACCTTC	CSVTEPGDYGYTF
many	-	TRBV6-5	TRBJ1-2	TGTGCCAGCAGTTACTTGGGACCGGGGGATGGCTACACCTTC	CASSYLGPGDGYTF